These T cell receptor beta chains were read from a single sample in a study of CD4 T cells in relation to SARS-CoV-2 and coronaviruses. Antigens of these TCRs are unknown. Produced via immunoSEQ multiplex PCR; TCRdb's table is partial and in-frame only. The data contain roughly 30,000 clones, 76% of them singletons. Sequenced sample: CD4+ T cells from PBMCs, cultured in vitro. The receptors were sampled from a human donor in good health. Both conserved end residues are part of each CDR3. Each record gives: clone size, D gene, V gene, J gene, CDR3 DNA, CDR3 protein. The D gene is left open where the match is weak. Where a row states a size, it is once, few, many or the class of an expanded clone; other rows omit it.

-	TRBD1	TRBV11-1	TRBJ1-2	TGTGCCAGCAGCCAGGACAGGGTCGGTGGCTACACCTTC	CASSQDRVGGYTF
once	TRBD2	TRBV7-2	TRBJ2-1	TGTGCCAGCAGCTTAGACGGGAGGTTCAATGAGCAGTTCTTC	CASSLDGRFNEQFF
-	TRBD1	TRBV5-4	TRBJ2-2	TGTGCCAGCAGCTTACCGGGACAGGTAACCGGGGAGCTGTTTTTT	CASSLPGQVTGELFF
-	TRBD1	TRBV19	TRBJ1-5	TGTGCCAGTAGCGGGACAGGGGTCAATCAGCCCCAGCATTTT	CASSGTGVNQPQHF
-	TRBD1	TRBV3-1/TRBV3-2	TRBJ2-1	TGTGCCAGCAGCCAATCAGGGGGCACCTACAATGAGCAGTTCTTC	CASSQSGGTYNEQFF
-	TRBD1	TRBV19	TRBJ1-5	TGTGCCAGTAGTATGGGGGATTCCGCCGGGACAGGGAGGCAGCCCCAGCATTTT	CASSMGDSAGTGRQPQHF
-	-	TRBV27	TRBJ2-7	TGTGCCAGCAGTTCGAACACGGGGCCCACCTACGAGCAGTACTTC	CASSSNTGPTYEQYF
-	TRBD1	TRBV4-3	TRBJ1-2	TGCGCCAGCAGCCAAGAGAACAGGGGGAACTATGGCTACACCTTC	CASSQENRGNYGYTF
-	-	TRBV21-1	TRBJ1-5	TGTGCCAGCAGCAAAGAGGGGGTACGCAATCAGCCCCAGCATTTT	CASSKEGVRNQPQHF
-	-	TRBV24-1	TRBJ2-5	TGTGCCACCAGTGATTCTCGGACAGAAGAGACCCAGTACTTC	CATSDSRTEETQYF
-	-	TRBV18	TRBJ2-5	TGTGCCAGCTCACCTGGCGGGGAGACCCAGTACTTC	CASSPGGETQYF
-	-	TRBV23-1	TRBJ1-2	TGCGCCAGCAGTCCACGGGGGAATAAAACGGGGGGCTATGGCTACACCTTC	CASSPRGNKTGGYGYTF
-	-	TRBV5-8	TRBJ2-3	TGTGCCAGCAGCTCCGGGAGACTCGGATCCGGAGATACGCAGTATTTT	CASSSGRLGSGDTQYF
-	TRBD2	TRBV6-2/TRBV6-3	TRBJ2-1	TGTGCCAGCAGTTACTCGGGGGCCACTAGCGGGGGGGCGAATGAGCAGTTCTTC	CASSYSGATSGGANEQFF
-	TRBD2	TRBV19	TRBJ2-5	TGTGCCAGTTCAATTGGACTAGCGGGAGGCGGGGGCGAGACCCAGTACTTC	CASSIGLAGGGGETQYF
-	-	TRBV5-6	TRBJ1-5	TGTGCCAGCAGCTTGTCGGGGGCACCTCAGCCCCAGCATTTT	CASSLSGAPQPQHF
-	-	TRBV7-3	TRBJ2-3	TGTGCCAGCAGCTTAGGGGACCCTGGGAATACGCAGTATTTT	CASSLGDPGNTQYF
-	-	TRBV6-2/TRBV6-3	TRBJ1-2	TGTGCCAGCAGTTATGGGACCCCTTACACCTATGGCTACACCTTC	CASSYGTPYTYGYTF
-	-	TRBV5-1	TRBJ1-4	TGCGCCAGCAGTCAGTTTGCAACTAATGAAAAACTGTTTTTT	CASSQFATNEKLFF
-	TRBD2	TRBV18	TRBJ2-3	TGTGCCAGCTCACTGGGACTAGAGTCAGATACGCAGTATTTT	CASSLGLESDTQYF
-	-	TRBV5-4	TRBJ1-3	TGTGCCAGCAGCTTGGACGCGAACACCATATATTTT	CASSLDANTIYF
once	TRBD1	TRBV15	TRBJ1-1	TGTGCCACCAAAGACAGGGGTTTAATTTGGAACACTGAAGCTTTCTTT	CATKDRGLIWNTEAFF
-	-	TRBV30	TRBJ2-4	TGTGCCTGGAATTCCGCGGCCAAAAACATTCAGTACTTC	CAWNSAAKNIQYF
-	-	TRBV9	TRBJ2-5	TGTGCCCCCAGGGTCCTCTGGGGCTTGCGGGTAGAGACCCAGTACTTC	CAPRVLWGLRVETQYF
-	-	TRBV7-2	TRBJ2-5	TGTGCCAGCAGCTTAGATCTGGGAGGATTGGGAGAGACCCAGTACTTC	CASSLDLGGLGETQYF
-	-	TRBV2	TRBJ2-1	TGTGCCAGCAGTGAATTAACGAACCTGCGGACTTCCGACAATGAGCAGTTCTTC	CASSELTNLRTSDNEQFF
-	-	TRBV7-8	TRBJ1-1	TGTGCCAGCAGCTCCGGCCTGAACACTGAAGCTTTCTTT	CASSSGLNTEAFF
few	-	TRBV6-5	TRBJ1-5	TGTGCCAGCAGTTACGGCGGTGCCAATCAGCCCCAGCATTTT	CASSYGGANQPQHF
few	TRBD1	TRBV5-1	TRBJ1-1	TGCGCCAGCAGCGCGGGACAGGGGGAGGACACTGAAGCTTTCTTT	CASSAGQGEDTEAFF
-	TRBD2	TRBV6-6	TRBJ2-7	TGTGCCAGCAGTTACGGAGCGGGGGGGCCCTACGAGCAGTACTTC	CASSYGAGGPYEQYF
-	-	TRBV19	TRBJ2-3	TGTGCCAGTAGTATCGGAGAGACAGCAGATACGCAGTATTTT	CASSIGETADTQYF
-	TRBD2	TRBV10-3	TRBJ2-3	TGTGCCATCAGTGAGCCCCGGACTAGTGGTAGCACAGATACGCAGTATTTT	CAISEPRTSGSTDTQYF
-	-	TRBV11-3	TRBJ1-1	TGTGCCAGCAGCCGCCTCGGGGACACTGAAGCTTTCTTT	CASSRLGDTEAFF
-	-	TRBV19	TRBJ2-7	TGTGCCAGTACCGTGGGGACGGGGGCCTACGAGCAGTACTTC	CASTVGTGAYEQYF
-	-	TRBV2	TRBJ2-1	TGTGCCAGCAGGGTACGGACAGCGGCCGAGCAGTTCTTC	CASRVRTAAEQFF
-	-	TRBV7-2	TRBJ1-5	TGTGCCAGCAGCTTAACGGCGGGAATGGAGCCCCAGCATTTT	CASSLTAGMEPQHF
-	-	TRBV7-6	TRBJ2-1	TGTGCCAGCAGCTTAGGGGTGGGGACCTCCTACAATGAGCAGTTCTTC	CASSLGVGTSYNEQFF
-	-	TRBV7-2	TRBJ1-4	TGTGCCAGCAGCTACGACGGGAGGGAAAAACTGTTTTTT	CASSYDGREKLFF
-	TRBD2	TRBV19	TRBJ2-1	TGTGCCAGTAGTAAACCTAGCGGGGGGGCTCCGAGTGAGCAGTTCTTC	CASSKPSGGAPSEQFF
-	TRBD2	TRBV4-2	TRBJ2-3	TGTGCCAGCAGCCCCATATCAGCGGGAAGGGGCACAGATACGCAGTATTTT	CASSPISAGRGTDTQYF
-	-	TRBV13	TRBJ1-2	TGTGCCAGCAGCCCTTTTTTAGTAACGGGGGCCAGACCGAGGGACTATGGCTACACCTTC	CASSPFLVTGARPRDYGYTF
-	-	TRBV7-2	TRBJ2-6	TGTGCCAGCAGCTTAGCGATGGACTCTGGGGCCAACGTCCTGACTTTC	CASSLAMDSGANVLTF
-	-	TRBV28	TRBJ1-3	TGTGCCAGCAGTCCCCCGGGGGATTTTGGAAACACCATATATTTT	CASSPPGDFGNTIYF
-	-	TRBV11-2	TRBJ1-1	TGTGCCAGCAGCTTAGCGGGGGCGAAGGCTTTCTTT	CASSLAGAKAFF
-	-	TRBV19	TRBJ2-7	TGTGCCAGTAGTGTCGGGGAAACCTACGAGCAGTACTTC	CASSVGETYEQYF
few	-	TRBV14	TRBJ2-7	TGTGCCAGCAGCCGGCCCGGGACGCGGAGGGACGAGCAGTACTTC	CASSRPGTRRDEQYF
-	-	TRBV29-1	TRBJ2-4	TGCAGCGTTATGAGCAGTAAAAACATTCAGTACTTC	CSVMSSKNIQYF
once	-	TRBV18	TRBJ2-5	TGTGCCAGCTCACCAGACCAGGTCAGGGGAGAGACCCAGTACTTC	CASSPDQVRGETQYF